The 12 T cell receptor beta chains in this list originate from one sample, sequenced in a study of T-cell reconstitution after alpha-beta-depleted transplantation in children. Using unique molecular identifiers, the investigators prepared the TCRbeta library. MiXCR was run by TCRdb on the PCR reads, yielding one entry per CDR3 protein. The table has about 350,000 distinct CDR3 sequences, about 16% seen once; the top ten hold roughly 40%. The material was PBMCs, mostly from graft donor cells, obtained 360 days after TCRalphabeta/CD19-depleted stem cell transplant. The receptors derive from a male patient between 2 and 10 years old who had a stem cell transplant for acute lymphoblastic leukemia, so the T cells may come from the graft donor.

The sample holds a few counts of this clonotype. The V and J genes are TRBV12-3 or TRBV12-4 and TRBJ2-2; 7 bases match TRBD1. V dropped 7 bases and J dropped 7; count of bases not matched to a gene: 21. This CDR3 has 18 residues. Here the CDR3 reads CASKSATPTGDGSGELFF. For the CDR3, the DNA is TGTGCCAGCAAGAGTGCTACCCCCACAGGGGATGGTAGCGGGGAGCTGTTTTTT.

The chain has TRBV7-9 and TRBJ2-5; possible D gene TRBD1, 7 bases. Germline V gives CDR1 SEHNR, CDR2 FQNEAQ (reference sequence). This CDR3 is built from 13 residues. V lost 5 bases to trimming and J lost 5 bases, with 12 bases between them. The CDR3 loop is CASSPGGMETQYF. In DNA form, the CDR3 reads TGTGCCAGCAGCCCAGGGGGGATGGAGACCCAGTACTTC.

This chain joins TRBV5-6 and TRBJ2-5, with D unclear. With 0 bases removed from V and 7 bases from J, the gap between germline ends came to 16 bases. Germline CDR1 SGHDT, CDR2 YYEEEE. The CDR3 has 15 amino acids. The CDR3 region is CASSLEGPNWGTQYF. The CDR3 DNA reads as TGTGCCAGCAGCTTGGAGGGTCCAAACTGGGGGACCCAGTACTTC. Full variable domain (remainder filled in from reference TRBV5-6 and TRBJ2-5): DAGVTQSPTHLIKTRGQQVTLRCSPKSGHDTVSWYQQALGQGPQFIFQYYEEEERQRGNFPDRFSGHQFPNYSSELNVNALLLGDSALYLCASSLEGPNWGTQYFGPGTRLLVL.

This clonotype is a singleton in its sample. V usage is TRBV29-1 and J usage is TRBJ2-1, with 11 bases matching TRBD2. V gave up 0 bases and J gave up 5 bases; unmatched junction bases: 9. Germline V CDR1 and CDR2: SQVTM, ANQGSEA. This CDR3 has 17 amino acids. The CDR3 bases are TGCAGCGTTGAAGACTCCCCACTAGCGGGAGTTAACAATGAGCAGTTCTTC. It encodes CSVEDSPLAGVNNEQFF.

This clonotype was seen at least ten times. The chain couples TRBV6-6 to TRBJ1-1; D gene uncertain. Trimming removed 10 bases at V and 9 bases at J, with 15 bases between. Per germline, CDR1 MNHNY and CDR2 SVGAGI (reference sequence). CDR3 length equals 11 residues. The CDR3 region is CANQRRGKAFF. The DNA for the CDR3 is TGTGCCAACCAACGGAGAGGGAAAGCTTTCTTT.

This clonotype was found a few times. V gene TRBV24-1 combines with J gene TRBJ2-3; 7 bases are a match to TRBD2. Trimming took 10 bases from V and 2 from J; bases not matched to a gene: 2. This CDR3 has 12 amino acids. The germline gives CDR1 KGHDR, CDR2 SFDVKD. DNA of the CDR3: TGTGCCACAGGGGACTACACAGATACGCAGTATTTT. Residues: CATGDYTDTQYF.

The CDR3 sequence is CAISETGARYGYTF. CDR3 coding DNA: TGTGCCATCAGCGAGACAGGGGCCCGCTATGGCTACACCTTC. J is TRBJ1-2 and V is TRBV10-3; 8 bases fit TRBD1. Germline trimming cut 6 bases from V and 4 bases from J; bases unmatched to any gene: 7. The CDR3 runs 14 residues. From germline, CDR1 is ENHRY and CDR2 SYGVKD.

The chain joins TRBV5-1 to TRBJ2-7; D is undetermined. Germline V gives CDR1 SGHRS, CDR2 YFSETQ. The CDR3 totals 13 residues. V lost 5 bases, J lost 3 bases, and 12 bases lay in between. This chain's CDR3 is CASSLGIGYEQYF. The DNA for the CDR3 is TGCGCCAGCAGTCTGGGGATAGGCTACGAGCAGTACTTC.

V usage is TRBV28 and J usage is TRBJ2-5, with TRBD1 identical over 7 bases. J gave up 5 bases and V 2 bases, and 11 bases lay outside the gene matches. The CDR3 loop spans 16 amino acids. Looked up from germline, CDR1 is MDHEN and CDR2 is SYDVKM. CDR3 nucleotides: TGTGCCAGCAGTTTAAGGTTCAGACAGGGCGGGGAGACCCAGTACTTC. Translating gives CASSLRFRQGGETQYF.

The sample holds a few counts of this clonotype. The chain couples TRBV28 to TRBJ1-6; possible D gene TRBD1, 6 bases. The germline V gene encodes CDR1 MDHEN and CDR2 SYDVKM. Trimming pared 3 bases from V and 3 bases from J, leaving 30 bases between. The CDR3 sequence is 22 residues long. The CDR3 region is CASSFARVRAPPPGVYNSPLHF. CDR3 bases: TGTGCCAGCAGTTTCGCCAGGGTTAGAGCTCCACCCCCAGGGGTCTATAATTCACCCCTCCACTTT.

This clonotype was found once. The V call is TRBV4-2, the J call TRBJ2-1; 10 bases map to TRBD1. V trimming: 5 bases; J trimming: 4 bases; junction bases outside the gene matches: 11. Germline values: CDR1 LGHNA, CDR2 YNFKEQ. The CDR3 contains 17 residues. This CDR3 is CASSSIGTGVLYNEQFF. The CDR3 nucleotides are TGTGCCAGCAGCTCGATCGGGACAGGGGTCCTTTACAATGAGCAGTTCTTC.

This clonotype was recorded at least ten times. The chain combines TRBV11-2 with TRBJ1-1; 8 nucleotides align to TRBD1. The ends lost 0 bases at V and 0 bases at J; junction bases unmatched: 9. The germline gives CDR1 SGHAT, CDR2 FQNNGV. The length of the CDR3 is 18 residues. In DNA form, the CDR3 reads TGTGCCAGCAGCTTAGACCCCCCGCGGGACAGGTTGAACACTGAAGCTTTCTTT. Translation: CASSLDPPRDRLNTEAFF.